This is a list of T cell receptor beta chains from one sample in a study of quantifying T cell responses using KT2 cells. TCRdb processed the UMI-ligation and nested PCR reads anew with MiXCR; each CDR3 protein has one entry. The sample has 40,000 to 50,000 distinct CDR3 sequences; approximately 15% are singletons. Specimen: PBMCs spiked with cells of the T cell clone KT2. The receptor source for this set is a human donor. Each CDR3 is given with its conserved first and last residue. The D gene is left open where the match is weak. Size values are once, few and many counts, or a class for expanded clones, and some rows have none.

length	V	size	J	D	DNA	CDR3
16	TRBV13	.	TRBJ1-1	TRBD1	TGTGCCAGCAGTGGGAGGACAGGGTGGTATAGCACTGAAGCTTTCTTT	CASSGRTGWYSTEAFF
12	TRBV11-2	few	TRBJ2-1	.	TGTGCCAGCAGCTTAGATAGGAGGGAGCAGTTCTTC	CASSLDRREQFF
13	TRBV19	.	TRBJ1-5	.	TGTGCCAGTAGTATTGTAGGGCATCAGCCCCAGCATTTT	CASSIVGHQPQHF
14	TRBV12-3/TRBV12-4	many	TRBJ1-2	TRBD1	TGTGCCAGCAGTTTAGGGACAGGGGCGTATGGCTACACCTTC	CASSLGTGAYGYTF
15	TRBV29-1	few	TRBJ2-1	.	TGCAGCGTAAGGACATACGGGAGCTCCTACAATGAGCAGTTCTTC	CSVRTYGSSYNEQFF
15	TRBV5-1	.	TRBJ2-1	TRBD2	TGCGCCAGCAGCTCACTGGGACTAGCGCACAGGGAGCAGTTCTTC	CASSSLGLAHREQFF
13	TRBV7-3	few	TRBJ2-1	.	TGTGCCAGCAGCTTAACCCCATCGAATGAGCAGTTCTTC	CASSLTPSNEQFF
18	TRBV4-2	.	TRBJ1-5	.	TGTGCCAGCAGCCAAGAATTACGCCCAGCTAATAGCAATCAGCCCCAGCATTTT	CASSQELRPANSNQPQHF
18	TRBV27	many	TRBJ2-2	TRBD1	TGTGCCAGCAGTTTATATACCGGGACAGGGAAGAACACCGGGGAGCTGTTTTTT	CASSLYTGTGKNTGELFF
15	TRBV7-8	.	TRBJ1-1	TRBD1	TGTGCCAGCAGCTACGGACAGGGCAAATGGACTGAAGCTTTCTTT	CASSYGQGKWTEAFF
12	TRBV20-1	.	TRBJ1-5	.	TGCAGTGCTAGTGGGAGGCACCAGCCCCAGCATTTT	CSASGRHQPQHF
16	TRBV5-1	few	TRBJ2-6	.	TGCGCCAGCAGCTTGGTGCAGGGTTCTGGGGCCAACGTCCTGACTTTC	CASSLVQGSGANVLTF
15	TRBV5-1	few	TRBJ2-7	.	TGCGCCAGCAGCTTGGGTCAGTCCTTTTCCTACGAGCAGTACTTC	CASSLGQSFSYEQYF